A selection of T cell receptor beta chains follows, all from one sample in a study of T cells in Graves' hyperthyroidism and ophthalmopathy. TCRdb reanalysed the multiplex PCR reads using MiXCR and keeps one entry per CDR3 protein. The sample contains a few hundred thousand distinct CDR3 sequences, roughly 50% of which appear only once. Sequences were obtained from peripheral blood or thyroid tissue (not recorded which). These receptors came from a young woman with Graves' hyperthyroidism. The CDR3 runs from the conserved cysteine through the conserved F or W. Fields, in order: V gene, clone size, D gene, J gene, CDR3 protein, CDR3 DNA. The D gene is left open where the match is weak. Size is stated for part of the rows, as once, few or many counts, or as a class when the clone is expanded.

V gene: TRBV10-2
clone size: many
D gene: TRBD1
J gene: TRBJ1-1
CDR3 protein: CASSRDRVTEAFF
CDR3 DNA: TGCGCCAGCAGCCGGGACAGGGTCACTGAAGCTTTCTTT

V gene: TRBV7-2
clone size: few
D gene: NA
J gene: TRBJ1-4
CDR3 protein: CASSSPEPGLGEKLFF
CDR3 DNA: TGTGCCAGCAGCTCCCCCGAGCCAGGACTAGGGGAAAAACTGTTTTTT

V gene: TRBV10-3
clone size: NA
D gene: NA
J gene: TRBJ1-2
CDR3 protein: CARVDSYGYTF
CDR3 DNA: TGTGCTAGAGTGGACAGCTATGGCTACACCTTC

V gene: TRBV29-1
clone size: NA
D gene: TRBD1
J gene: TRBJ2-7
CDR3 protein: CSVEYRGTGEQYF
CDR3 DNA: TGCAGCGTTGAGTACAGGGGAACCGGCGAGCAGTACTTC

V gene: TRBV20-1
clone size: NA
D gene: TRBD1
J gene: TRBJ1-2
CDR3 protein: CSAKQGVSGYTF
CDR3 DNA: TGCAGTGCTAAACAGGGGGTCAGCGGCTACACCTTC

V gene: TRBV7-9
clone size: NA
D gene: NA
J gene: TRBJ1-6
CDR3 protein: CASSLGVPFYNSPLHF
CDR3 DNA: TGTGCCAGCAGCTTAGGGGTGCCCTTCTATAATTCACCCCTCCACTTT

V gene: TRBV20-1
clone size: few
D gene: TRBD1
J gene: TRBJ2-7
CDR3 protein: CSARDRAGGREQYF
CDR3 DNA: TGCAGTGCTAGAGATCGGGCAGGGGGCAGGGAGCAGTACTTC

V gene: TRBV7-2
clone size: NA
D gene: TRBD1
J gene: TRBJ2-7
CDR3 protein: CASNTGTGEDEQYF
CDR3 DNA: TGTGCCAGCAACACCGGGACAGGGGAGGACGAGCAGTACTTC

V gene: TRBV11-1
clone size: once
D gene: NA
J gene: TRBJ1-2
CDR3 protein: CASSLRGSSNYGYTF
CDR3 DNA: TGTGCCAGCAGCTTAAGGGGGAGCAGCAACTATGGCTACACCTTC

V gene: TRBV20-1
clone size: few
D gene: TRBD2
J gene: TRBJ2-3
CDR3 protein: CSARLAGRTDTQYF
CDR3 DNA: TGCAGTGCTCGACTAGCGGGGCGCACAGATACGCAGTATTTT

V gene: TRBV7-9
clone size: many
D gene: NA
J gene: TRBJ2-5
CDR3 protein: CASSALNGGKETQYF
CDR3 DNA: TGTGCCAGCAGCGCCTTGAACGGGGGAAAAGAGACCCAGTACTTC

V gene: TRBV6-5
clone size: few
D gene: NA
J gene: TRBJ1-2
CDR3 protein: CASRSSNYGYTF
CDR3 DNA: TGTGCCAGCAGGTCAAGTAACTATGGCTACACCTTC

V gene: TRBV14
clone size: many
D gene: NA
J gene: TRBJ1-2
CDR3 protein: CASSQVRGPGGYTF
CDR3 DNA: TGTGCCAGCAGCCAAGTACGAGGTCCCGGAGGCTACACCTTC

V gene: TRBV10-3
clone size: NA
D gene: NA
J gene: TRBJ2-5
CDR3 protein: CAISGPREHRETQYF
CDR3 DNA: TGTGCCATCAGTGGGCCTCGGGAGCATAGGGAGACCCAGTACTTC

V gene: TRBV29-1
clone size: few
D gene: NA
J gene: TRBJ1-2
CDR3 protein: CSVESLAGTRGYTF
CDR3 DNA: TGCAGCGTTGAATCTCTGGCAGGGACGAGGGGCTACACCTTC

V gene: TRBV29-1
clone size: NA
D gene: TRBD2
J gene: TRBJ2-7
CDR3 protein: CSAQGASSGGASYEQYF
CDR3 DNA: TGCAGCGCCCAGGGGGCGTCTAGCGGGGGCGCCTCCTACGAGCAGTACTTC

V gene: TRBV24-1
clone size: NA
D gene: TRBD2
J gene: TRBJ2-7
CDR3 protein: CATSDVTSGEFYEQYF
CDR3 DNA: TGTGCCACCAGTGATGTGACTAGCGGGGAATTCTACGAGCAGTACTTC

V gene: TRBV25-1
clone size: NA
D gene: NA
J gene: TRBJ1-2
CDR3 protein: CASITQGIGGYTF
CDR3 DNA: TGTGCCAGCATCACACAGGGCATTGGTGGCTACACCTTC

V gene: TRBV7-2
clone size: NA
D gene: TRBD1
J gene: TRBJ2-7
CDR3 protein: CASRGTGGIGEQYF
CDR3 DNA: TGTGCCAGCAGAGGGACAGGGGGCATCGGCGAGCAGTACTTC

V gene: TRBV4-2
clone size: few
D gene: TRBD2
J gene: TRBJ2-5
CDR3 protein: CASSHGGFGETQYF
CDR3 DNA: TGTGCCAGCAGCCACGGGGGGTTTGGAGAGACCCAGTACTTC

V gene: TRBV7-9
clone size: NA
D gene: NA
J gene: TRBJ1-1
CDR3 protein: CASSLMSVNTEAFF
CDR3 DNA: TGTGCCAGCAGCTTAATGAGTGTGAACACTGAAGCTTTCTTT

V gene: TRBV7-9
clone size: NA
D gene: NA
J gene: TRBJ1-3
CDR3 protein: CASSLEVSGNTIYF
CDR3 DNA: TGTGCCAGCAGCTTAGAGGTCTCTGGAAACACCATATATTTT

V gene: TRBV7-4
clone size: NA
D gene: NA
J gene: TRBJ1-5
CDR3 protein: CASSLVRATHQPQHF
CDR3 DNA: TGTGCCAGCAGCTTAGTACGGGCCACCCATCAGCCCCAGCATTTT

V gene: TRBV29-1
clone size: many
D gene: TRBD1
J gene: TRBJ1-2
CDR3 protein: CSVGQGGLSGYTF
CDR3 DNA: TGCAGCGTCGGACAGGGAGGTTTGAGTGGCTACACCTTC

V gene: TRBV9
clone size: few
D gene: TRBD1
J gene: TRBJ1-5
CDR3 protein: CASSSTGDTNQPQHF
CDR3 DNA: TGTGCCAGCAGCTCTACAGGGGACACCAATCAGCCCCAGCATTTT

V gene: TRBV2
clone size: few
D gene: NA
J gene: TRBJ1-1
CDR3 protein: CASSLKGFAEAFF
CDR3 DNA: TGTGCCAGCAGTTTAAAGGGGTTCGCTGAAGCTTTCTTT

V gene: TRBV5-4
clone size: NA
D gene: NA
J gene: TRBJ1-2
CDR3 protein: CASTQELHTF
CDR3 DNA: TGTGCCAGCACCCAGGAGTTACACACCTTC

V gene: TRBV20-1
clone size: NA
D gene: NA
J gene: TRBJ2-5
CDR3 protein: CSARVGTTAAETQYF
CDR3 DNA: TGCAGTGCTAGAGTTGGAACAACCGCCGCCGAGACCCAGTACTTC

V gene: TRBV29-1
clone size: NA
D gene: NA
J gene: TRBJ1-2
CDR3 protein: CSVSGGGYTF
CDR3 DNA: TGCAGCGTTAGTGGTGGCGGCTACACCTTC

V gene: TRBV2
clone size: many
D gene: TRBD2
J gene: TRBJ2-5
CDR3 protein: CASRWGLAGGQYF
CDR3 DNA: TGTGCCAGCCGGTGGGGACTAGCCGGAGGCCAGTACTTC

V gene: TRBV20-1
clone size: few
D gene: NA
J gene: TRBJ2-5
CDR3 protein: CSARDPPATETQYF
CDR3 DNA: TGCAGTGCTAGAGATCCCCCGGCGACAGAGACCCAGTACTTC

V gene: TRBV12-3/TRBV12-4
clone size: NA
D gene: NA
J gene: TRBJ1-5
CDR3 protein: CASSYWGDSNQPQHF
CDR3 DNA: TGTGCCAGCAGTTACTGGGGGGACAGCAATCAGCCCCAGCATTTT

V gene: TRBV9
clone size: NA
D gene: NA
J gene: TRBJ1-3
CDR3 protein: CASSWRAGTSGNTIYF
CDR3 DNA: TGTGCCAGCAGCTGGAGAGCCGGGACCTCTGGAAACACCATATATTTT

V gene: TRBV12-3/TRBV12-4
clone size: NA
D gene: NA
J gene: TRBJ2-5
CDR3 protein: CASSLPGSQEETQYF
CDR3 DNA: TGTGCCAGCAGTTTACCGGGCAGCCAGGAAGAGACCCAGTACTTC

V gene: TRBV5-1
clone size: NA
D gene: NA
J gene: TRBJ2-7
CDR3 protein: CASTPGGLAGRPYEQYF
CDR3 DNA: TGCGCCAGCACCCCAGGGGGTCTAGCGGGTCGCCCCTACGAGCAGTACTTC

V gene: TRBV25-1
clone size: few
D gene: NA
J gene: TRBJ1-5
CDR3 protein: CASSEQPYSNQPQHF
CDR3 DNA: TGTGCCAGCAGTGAACAGCCCTATAGCAATCAGCCCCAGCATTTT

V gene: TRBV6-6
clone size: few
D gene: NA
J gene: TRBJ1-1
CDR3 protein: CASSLDTYTEAFF
CDR3 DNA: TGTGCCAGCAGTCTCGACACCTACACTGAAGCTTTCTTT

V gene: TRBV11-2
clone size: NA
D gene: NA
J gene: TRBJ1-2
CDR3 protein: CASSLQQGPYGYTF
CDR3 DNA: TGTGCCAGCAGCTTGCAACAGGGACCCTATGGCTACACCTTC

V gene: TRBV7-2
clone size: few
D gene: TRBD2
J gene: TRBJ2-7
CDR3 protein: CASSFSGRVGYEQYF
CDR3 DNA: TGTGCCAGCAGCTTTAGCGGGAGGGTGGGTTACGAGCAGTACTTC

V gene: TRBV14
clone size: NA
D gene: NA
J gene: TRBJ1-1
CDR3 protein: CASSQDLAGLNTEAFF
CDR3 DNA: TGTGCCAGCAGCCAAGATTTGGCCGGTTTGAACACTGAAGCTTTCTTT

V gene: TRBV10-3
clone size: once
D gene: TRBD1
J gene: TRBJ1-6
CDR3 protein: CAISPTGGNSPLHF
CDR3 DNA: TGCGCCATCAGTCCCACAGGGGGCAATTCACCCCTCCACTTT

V gene: TRBV7-2
clone size: many
D gene: TRBD2
J gene: TRBJ2-5
CDR3 protein: CASSSWGGETQYF
CDR3 DNA: TGTGCCAGCAGCTCGTGGGGGGGGGAGACCCAGTACTTC

V gene: TRBV12-3/TRBV12-4
clone size: few
D gene: TRBD1
J gene: TRBJ1-1
CDR3 protein: CASSLTGLTEAFF
CDR3 DNA: TGTGCCAGCAGTTTGACAGGGTTGACTGAAGCTTTCTTT

V gene: TRBV20-1
clone size: NA
D gene: NA
J gene: TRBJ1-5
CDR3 protein: CNARERGSNQPQHF
CDR3 DNA: TGCAATGCTAGAGAGCGGGGTAGCAATCAGCCCCAGCATTTT

V gene: TRBV29-1
clone size: NA
D gene: NA
J gene: TRBJ2-6
CDR3 protein: CSVEGGPGANVLTF
CDR3 DNA: TGCAGCGTTGAAGGCGGACCGGGGGCCAACGTCCTGACTTTC

V gene: TRBV14
clone size: NA
D gene: TRBD2
J gene: TRBJ2-7
CDR3 protein: CASTGGTIGMNEQYF
CDR3 DNA: TGTGCCAGCACGGGCGGGACTATAGGGATGAACGAGCAGTACTTC

V gene: TRBV6-6
clone size: many
D gene: NA
J gene: TRBJ2-7
CDR3 protein: CASSSRGEYEQYF
CDR3 DNA: TGTGCCAGCAGTTCCAGGGGCGAATACGAGCAGTACTTC

V gene: TRBV4-1
clone size: NA
D gene: NA
J gene: TRBJ2-7
CDR3 protein: CASSRGWGVPEQYF
CDR3 DNA: TGCGCCAGCAGCCGGGGCTGGGGAGTTCCCGAGCAGTACTTC

V gene: TRBV2
clone size: NA
D gene: TRBD1
J gene: TRBJ1-4
CDR3 protein: CASSYRTGPGEKLFF
CDR3 DNA: TGTGCCAGCAGTTACCGGACAGGGCCCGGCGAAAAACTGTTTTTT

V gene: TRBV6-6
clone size: NA
D gene: TRBD1
J gene: TRBJ2-5
CDR3 protein: CASRAGTGGVETQYF
CDR3 DNA: TGTGCCAGCAGAGCCGGGACAGGGGGCGTGGAGACCCAGTACTTC